The table lists the clone carrying this TCR beta chain with a few counts. Its matching antigen is unknown. CDR1 and CDR2 (germline): SGHTA, FQGNSA. The CDR3 contains 15 residues. V was clipped by 5 bases and J by 3 bases, with 13 bases between them. CD45RO/CCR7/CD25/CD127/CD95/CD27 sorting isolated CD4+ naive, central memory, regulatory and stem cell-like memory cells. Expressed TCRB transcripts got sequenced, as all isolated RNA was reverse transcribed. Sequencing was performed with immunoSEQ multiplex PCR; in TCRdb, only in-frame clones are kept and a portion is missing. Here the sample spans some 250,000 clones, roughly a tenth being singletons. This entry belongs to a study of beta chain features in type 1 diabetes. Study as a whole: Regarding age, gender and cell yields, patients proved similar to healthy donors.

Study-level points and caveats: TCRB CDR3s were moderately but significantly shorter in Type 1 diabetes patients in all four CD4+ subsets. Individuals with type 1 diabetes displayed fewer insertions and more deletions at VDJ junctions. Within the patient group, naive, central memory and Treg TCRB repertoires appeared more similar to each other than within healthy donors.

The receptor's source is a man aged 25-45 years with type 1 diabetes. What was sequenced was naive CD4+ T cells from blood. This chain connects TRBV7-2 to TRBJ2-2; a possible D gene is TRBD2 (6 bases). The CDR3 is CASSRDSADTGELFF. Written as DNA, the CDR3 is TGTGCCAGCAGCCGGGACTCAGCCGACACCGGGGAGCTGTTTTTT.